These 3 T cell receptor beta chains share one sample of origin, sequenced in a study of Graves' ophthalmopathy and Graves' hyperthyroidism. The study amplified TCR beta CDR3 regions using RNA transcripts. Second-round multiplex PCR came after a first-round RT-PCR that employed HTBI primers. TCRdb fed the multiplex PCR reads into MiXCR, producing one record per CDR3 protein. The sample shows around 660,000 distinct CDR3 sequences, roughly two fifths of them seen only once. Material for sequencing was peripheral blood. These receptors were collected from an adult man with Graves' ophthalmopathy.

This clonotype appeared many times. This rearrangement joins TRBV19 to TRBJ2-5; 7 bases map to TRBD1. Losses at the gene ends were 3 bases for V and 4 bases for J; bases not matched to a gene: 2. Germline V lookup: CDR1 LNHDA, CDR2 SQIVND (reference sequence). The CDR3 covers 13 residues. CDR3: CASSMGTVETQYF. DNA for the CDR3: TGTGCCAGTAGTATGGGGACAGTAGAGACCCAGTACTTC.

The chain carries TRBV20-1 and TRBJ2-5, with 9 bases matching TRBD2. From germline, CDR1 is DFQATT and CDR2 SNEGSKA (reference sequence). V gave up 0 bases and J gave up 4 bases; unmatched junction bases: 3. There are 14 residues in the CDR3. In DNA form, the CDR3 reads TGCAGTGCTAGAGAGGGTAGCGGGAGAGAGACCCAGTACTTC. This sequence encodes CSAREGSGRETQYF.

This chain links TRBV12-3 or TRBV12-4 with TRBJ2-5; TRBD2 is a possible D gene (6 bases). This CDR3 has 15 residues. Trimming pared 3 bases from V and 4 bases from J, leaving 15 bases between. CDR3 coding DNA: TGTGCCAGCAGTTTCCCGGGACGGAGGGGAGAGACCCAGTACTTC. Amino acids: CASSFPGRRGETQYF.